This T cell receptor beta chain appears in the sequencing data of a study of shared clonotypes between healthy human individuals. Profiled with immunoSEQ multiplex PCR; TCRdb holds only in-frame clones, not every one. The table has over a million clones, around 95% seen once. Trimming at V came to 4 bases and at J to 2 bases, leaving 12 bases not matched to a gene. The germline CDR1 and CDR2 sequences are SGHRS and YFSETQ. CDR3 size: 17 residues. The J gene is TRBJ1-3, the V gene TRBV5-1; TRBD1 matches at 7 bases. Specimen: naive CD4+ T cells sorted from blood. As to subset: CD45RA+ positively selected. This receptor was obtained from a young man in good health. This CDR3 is CASSPGGGVIPGNTIYF. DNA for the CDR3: TGCGCCAGCAGCCCAGGGGGAGGGGTAATCCCTGGAAACACCATATATTTT.